This T cell receptor beta chain was captured in a study of T cell responses to AZD1222 COVID-19 vaccine. Study conclusions and caveats: Increased Spike-specific TCR breadth and depth were observed after two AZD1222 doses. Reports say nearly half of spike-specific TCRs go after unmutated variant regions. CD4 TCRs linked to vaccination spanned spike, dominating at 160-218 and 743-854. The donor group comprised mostly white British people and more females; the analysis possibly underestimated clonal diversity.

V lost 0 bases and J 0 bases, leaving 12 bases between the germline ends. CDR3 size: 16 residues. Germline loops: CDR1 SGHRS, CDR2 YFSETQ. Libraries were prepared by immunoSEQ multiplex PCR; TCRdb keeps only in-frame clonotypes and omits some of them. This sample has some 95,000 clones, with 85% to 90% found just once. As for this clone: Its specificity is not known.

The source of this sequence is an adult in good health. The sequences come from peripheral blood, collected on day 0 of AZD1222 vaccination. This chain connects TRBV5-1 to TRBJ1-1; D uncertain. CDR3 DNA: TGCGCCAGCAGCTTGGAACCGGGATTAATGAACACTGAAGCTTTCTTT. It specifies CASSLEPGLMNTEAFF.